Listed below are T cell receptor beta chains from one sample, sequenced in a study of blood T cell repertoires in COVID-19. Assay: immunoSEQ multiplex PCR; the TCRdb copy retains only in-frame clones and omits some. The sample carries 95,000 to 120,000 clones, 80% to 90% recorded once. Sequencing input: peripheral blood. The receptors were sampled from a human donor in a cohort sampled during active COVID-19. CDR3s include the opening cysteine and the closing phenylalanine or tryptophan. The D gene is left open where the match is weak. Rows give clone size only sometimes, using once, few, many, or a class for an expanded clone.

>TRBJ2-2|TRBD2|-|TRBV5-1
CASSQGTSGAFTGELFF
TGCGCCAGCAGCCAAGGGACTAGCGGGGCGTTCACCGGGGAGCTGTTTTTT
>TRBJ2-7|-|-|TRBV3-1/TRBV3-2
CASSQEASSTTYEQYF
TGTGCCAGCAGCCAAGAGGCTAGCTCTACGACCTACGAGCAGTACTTC
>TRBJ2-6|TRBD1|-|TRBV29-1
CSVGGHRGSGANVLTF
TGCAGCGTTGGTGGACACAGGGGTTCTGGGGCCAACGTCCTGACTTTC
>TRBJ2-7|TRBD1|-|TRBV28
CASRETGGSYEQYF
TGTGCCAGCAGGGAGACAGGGGGCAGCTACGAGCAGTACTTC
>TRBJ1-2|TRBD1|-|TRBV6-1
CASSEGQGDYNYGYTF
TGTGCCAGCAGTGAGGGACAGGGGGACTACAACTATGGCTACACCTTC
>TRBJ2-7|-|-|TRBV12-3/TRBV12-4
CASSLGLTYEQYF
TGTGCCAGCAGTTTAGGGCTTACATACGAGCAGTACTTC
>TRBJ2-5|TRBD1|-|TRBV11-3
CASSRGGDETQYF
TGTGCCAGCAGCCGAGGGGGCGATGAGACCCAGTACTTC
>TRBJ1-2|-|-|TRBV6-5
CASSLKGHGYTF
TGTGCCAGCAGTTTGAAGGGGCATGGCTACACCTTC
>TRBJ1-1|TRBD1|-|TRBV6-5
CASSLTGAATEAFF
TGTGCCAGCAGCCTGACAGGGGCAGCCACTGAAGCTTTCTTT
>TRBJ2-7|TRBD1|-|TRBV6-7
CASSYRGRGTYEQYF
TGTGCCAGCAGTTACAGGGGGCGAGGAACCTACGAGCAGTACTTC
>TRBJ2-1|-|-|TRBV19
CASREEFGIDEQFF
TGTGCCAGTAGGGAGGAGTTTGGTATCGATGAGCAGTTCTTC
>TRBJ2-1|TRBD2|-|TRBV5-5
CASSRAGTSGYNEQFF
TGTGCCAGCAGCCGGGCCGGGACTAGCGGGTACAATGAGCAGTTCTTC
>TRBJ2-1|TRBD2|-|TRBV7-9
CASSSGGTAQFF
TGTGCCAGCAGCTCGGGAGGGACCGCGCAGTTCTTC
>TRBJ2-3|-|-|TRBV11-2
CASSAGLYLSTDTQYF
TGTGCCAGCAGCGCAGGACTGTACCTTAGCACAGATACGCAGTATTTT
>TRBJ2-1|-|-|TRBV24-1
CATSDPRQPQGEQFF
TGTGCCACCAGTGATCCTCGACAGCCTCAGGGCGAGCAGTTCTTC
>TRBJ2-4|-|-|TRBV18
CASSPQGPGKNIQYF
TGTGCCAGCTCACCCCAGGGGCCTGGCAAAAACATTCAGTACTTC
>TRBJ2-1|-|once|TRBV18
CASSPSVGDEQFF
TGTGCCAGCTCACCCAGTGTCGGGGATGAGCAGTTCTTC
>TRBJ1-2|-|-|TRBV3-1/TRBV3-2
CASNPGGARSNYGYTF
TGTGCCAGCAATCCCGGAGGGGCCCGCTCAAACTATGGCTACACCTTC
>TRBJ1-6|-|few|TRBV2
CASSEVPRYNSPLHF
TGTGCCAGCAGTGAGGTACCCCGGTATAATTCACCCCTCCACTTT
>TRBJ1-2|-|-|TRBV29-1
CSVEDAPGTNYGYTF
TGCAGCGTTGAAGATGCCCCAGGAACTAACTATGGCTACACCTTC
>TRBJ1-5|TRBD1|few|TRBV5-5
CASSDGTGNQPQHF
TGTGCCAGCAGCGATGGGACAGGCAATCAGCCCCAGCATTTT
>TRBJ2-6|-|-|TRBV18
CASSPHSGANVLTF
TGTGCCAGCTCACCACATTCAGGGGCCAACGTCCTGACTTTC
>TRBJ1-2|-|-|TRBV6-5
CASSYEAENGYTF
TGTGCCAGCAGTTACGAGGCGGAGAATGGCTACACCTTC
>TRBJ2-7|-|-|TRBV7-9
CASSSGLKSYEQYF
TGTGCCAGCAGCTCCGGACTAAAATCTTACGAGCAGTACTTC
>TRBJ2-5|-|-|TRBV10-2
CASSGRQLQETQYF
TGCGCCAGCAGTGGCAGACAGTTACAAGAGACCCAGTACTTC
>TRBJ1-4|-|-|TRBV3-1/TRBV3-2
CASSQLAGDEKLFF
TGTGCCAGCAGCCAACTGGCAGGCGATGAAAAACTGTTTTTT
>TRBJ2-1|-|-|TRBV3-1/TRBV3-2
CASSQLGGDEQFF
TGTGCCAGCAGCCAATTAGGGGGGGATGAGCAGTTCTTC
>TRBJ2-7|TRBD2|-|TRBV7-6
CASSLGGAGGGYEQYF
TGTGCCAGCAGCTTGGGAGGAGCGGGAGGTGGCTACGAGCAGTACTTC
>TRBJ1-2|-|-|TRBV7-8
CASSSSYGYTF
TGTGCCAGCAGCTCTTCCTATGGCTACACCTTC